One and the same sample provided the 11 T cell receptor beta chains below, sequenced in a study of beta chain features in type 1 diabetes (dated by TCRdb to 2016 to 2019). Libraries were prepared through the immunoSEQ multiplex PCR assay. All of the isolated RNA was reverse transcribed with the High Capacity cDNA Reverse Transcription Kit, so expressed TCRB transcripts were sequenced. This is the immuneACCESS table as TCRdb keeps it, with only in-frame sequences that have V and J called. A part of the clones is gone; compared with another copy, unresolved V genes explain less than half, and the rest is unexplained. Within this sample are hundreds of thousands of clones, with approximately 15% of them counted one time only. The ten largest clones represent over 5.5% of the sample. Sequencing used central memory CD4+ T cells from blood. Source of these receptors: a young man in good health.

The chain joins TRBV29-1 to TRBJ1-2; 8 bases are shared with TRBD1. The CDR3 runs 12 residues. Germline values: CDR1 SQVTM, CDR2 ANQGSEA. V dropped 5 bases and J dropped 2; count of bases not matched to a gene: 1. The CDR3 sequence: CSVRTGNYGYTF. DNA for the CDR3: TGCAGCGTTCGGACAGGGAACTATGGCTACACCTTC.

V usage is TRBV9 and J usage is TRBJ2-3; D may be TRBD1 or TRBD2 (6 bases each). CDR3 size: 15 residues. Germline V CDR1 and CDR2: SGDLS, YYNGEE. Trimming took off 0 bases at V and 3 bases at J, with 11 bases between the two ends. In nucleotides, the CDR3 is TGTGCCAGCAGCGTAGGGGGGGCCTTAACAGATACGCAGTATTTT. It encodes CASSVGGALTDTQYF.

This clone was observed a handful of times. V gene TRBV7-2 combines with J gene TRBJ2-3; no definite D call. This CDR3 contains 15 residues. Germline CDR1 SGHTA, CDR2 FQGNSA. The V end was cut by 5 bases, the J end by 0 bases, with 12 bases between. The DNA of the CDR3 is TGTGCCAGCAGCCGGTCAAGGGCTAGCACAGATACGCAGTATTTT. Its translation: CASSRSRASTDTQYF.

The chain links TRBV12-5 to TRBJ1-1; D remains unclear. This CDR3 region has 13 residues. The ends were cut back, 5 bases at V and 0 bases at J, with 7 bases in the middle. CDR1 LGHNT and CDR2 FRNRAP come from the germline V gene. The CDR3 bases are TGTGCTAGTGGTGTGGAGGTGAACACTGAAGCTTTCTTT. As protein: CASGVEVNTEAFF.

This clone turned up a few times. The V and J genes are TRBV10-3 and TRBJ2-1; 9 positions match TRBD1. The CDR3 has 17 residues. V was clipped by 0 bases and J by 5 bases; unmatched bases: 8. Germline V gene sequence: CDR1 ENHRY, CDR2 SYGVKD. CDR3 DNA: TGTGCCATCAGTGAGTCTACCGGGACAGGGAATGACAATGAGCAGTTCTTC. This encodes CAISESTGTGNDNEQFF.

V is TRBV6-5 and J is TRBJ2-7; 11 bases line up with TRBD2. The germline CDR1 and CDR2 sequences are MNHEY and SVGAGI. The V and J ends lost 7 bases and 1 base, in that order; junction bases with no gene match: 3. The CDR3 consists of 14 residues. CDR3 in amino acids: CASKLAGASYEQYF. For the CDR3, the DNA is TGTGCCAGCAAACTAGCGGGGGCTTCCTACGAGCAGTACTTC.

The chain recombines TRBV5-1 with TRBJ2-2, with D possibly matching TRBD1 (5 bases). Trimming took off 0 bases at V and 4 bases at J, with 10 bases between the two ends. Germline values: CDR1 SGHRS, CDR2 YFSETQ. CDR3 length: 15 amino acids. The CDR3 DNA is TGCGCCAGCAGCTTGGTAGGGGTCGGCACCGGGGAGCTGTTTTTT. The encoded protein is CASSLVGVGTGELFF.

This clone was recorded a few times. The rearrangement uses TRBV5-5 and TRBJ2-1; TRBD1 matches 10 bases. Germline trimming cut 2 bases from V and 5 bases from J; bases unmatched to any gene: 7. The CDR3 has 16 amino acids. CDR1 and CDR2 (germline): SGHKS, YYEKEE (reference sequence). The CDR3 sequence: CASSFLRGTGDNEQFF. CDR3 in DNA: TGTGCCAGCAGCTTCCTAAGAGGGACAGGGGACAATGAGCAGTTCTTC.

V gene TRBV4-3 combines with J gene TRBJ1-5; D gene uncertain. V shed 0 bases and J shed 11 bases, with 17 bases lying between them. The CDR3 extends over 15 amino acids. Looked up from germline, CDR1 is LGHNA and CDR2 is YSLEER. The CDR3 coding sequence is TGCGCCAGCAGCCAAGACCCGACCGGCCGGAAGGCCCAGCATTTT. The encoded protein is CASSQDPTGRKAQHF.

V is TRBV27 and J is TRBJ2-7, with 13 bases that match TRBD2. The CDR3 consists of 19 residues. From germline, CDR1 is MNHEY and CDR2 SMNVEV (reference sequence). J was trimmed by 3 bases and V by 7 bases; bases with no gene match: 18. CDR3 residues: CASTSQGLPGLAGCYEQYV. The CDR3 DNA follows: TGTGCCAGCACCTCACAGGGGTTACCGGGACTAGCGGGATGCTACGAGCAGTACGTC.

This clone was counted a few times. The chain is built from TRBV15 and TRBJ2-1; TRBD2 might be the D (5 bases). V lost 0 bases and J 8 bases, leaving 11 bases between the germline ends. Looked up from germline, CDR1 is LNHNV and CDR2 is YYDKDF (reference sequence). The CDR3 is 14 amino acids. DNA of the CDR3: TGTGCCACCAGCAGAGATTTGGGTAGCGATGAGCAGTTCTTC. Residues: CATSRDLGSDEQFF. The variable domain in full, with the rest retrieved from reference TRBV15 and TRBJ2-1, is DAMVIQNPRYQVTQFGKPVTLSCSQTLNHNVMYWYQQKSSQAPKLLFHYYDKDFNNEADTPDNFQSRRPNTSFCFLDIRSPGLGDTAMYLCATSRDLGSDEQFFGPGTRLTVL.